This note documents a single T cell receptor (beta chain) sequence. Its antigen has not been determined. Base-call qualities are not available, and no considerably larger clone is one nucleotide away. This sample was taken from a study of blood T cell repertoires in COVID-19 (dated by TCRdb to the early 2020s). About the investigation overall: Samples covering the acute and convalescent phases of COVID-19 were provided by collaborators in the United States, Italy and Spain. The material from the prospective study consisted of cDNA or gDNA derived from T cells, B-cell-depleted T cells, or PBMCs. Subjects who had been exposed to COVID-19, were actively infected with it, or had recovered from it provided the deeply sampled blood TCRbeta repertoires that made up the dataset. The repertoires were made available in a free public database intended to serve as a resource for research on the immune response to SARS-CoV-2. Samples came from the ongoing ImmuneRACE study (first 160 participants) plus 1,254 subjects from 6 global collaborators. The sample metadata nearly always contained a de-identified subject ID, COVID-19 status, age in years and sex. Where available, HLA class I and class II types were obtained from metadata supplied by the sample provider rather than from assay-based typing. The full study reports these points: The quantity of clinical and demographic metadata differed by source and by participant and was supplied without curation.

TCRbeta CDR3 regions were amplified from genomic DNA using the immunoSEQ Assay, a bias-controlled multiplex PCR. In the original analysis: Within the assay, amplification of reference gene primers was used to estimate how many nucleated cells each sample contained. To quantify the absolute abundance of each unique TCRbeta CDR3 rearrangement, sequence reads were collapsed and filtered. Productive Simpson clonality was computed per sample as the square root of Simpson's diversity index over productive rearrangements. In TCRdb, the immuneACCESS table is reduced to in-frame sequences with V and J assigned. These tables do not hold every clone; where another copy was compared, an unresolved V gene accounts for under half, and the others remain unexplained. The V and J calls and clone size are taken from that table; D and trimming were inferred from the DNA. The table for this sample lists roughly 81,000 clones; about 89% of them were counted only once. The biggest ten clones account for less than 15% of the sample.

Collaborating institutions collected whole blood in K2EDTA tubes following their own protocols. Collaborator samples were shipped for TCRbeta analysis as frozen whole blood, isolated PBMCs, or DNA extracted from either sample type. The junction shows trimming of 4 bases on V and 6 bases on J, plus 11 bases between the germline ends. CDR1 SGHRS and CDR2 YFSETQ are derived from the germline V gene. The CDR3 goes from the cysteine to the phenylalanine over 12 residues. The CDR3 DNA has 36 bases and is translated from base 1. The sequenced sample was peripheral blood. The chain is encoded by TRBV5-1 joined to TRBJ2-7; the best D guess is TRBD1, with 6 bases matching. This TCR derives from a man between 65 and 80 years old with active or convalescent COVID-19. In nucleotide form, the sequence is TGCGCCAGCAGCATAACAGGGACCGAGCAGTACTTC. This is translated as CASSITGTEQYF.